This TCR beta chain was sequenced for a study of cytomegalovirus exposure and HLA in healthy donors. About the study: The 120 million or so unique TCR beta sequences, from some 170 million T cells, were found by an earlier analysis. Study conclusions and caveats: A list of 164 TCR beta chains associated with cytomegalovirus was given. Specific recognition of CMV antigens was confirmed in vitro for a few chains (all CMV-associated).

With 60 Vbeta and 13 Jbeta primers, the PCR was carried out. Profiling relied on immunoSEQ multiplex PCR, and the TCRdb table lists in-frame clones only, not all of them. The sample includes roughly 120,000 clones, around two thirds of them seen just once. The sample holds one count of this clone. Antigen unknown. From germline, CDR1 is SGHVS and CDR2 FQNEAQ. CDR3 size: 16 residues. Trimming cost V 1 base and J 1 base, with 10 bases left between them. The sample comprised PBMCs. The rearrangement links TRBV7-8 to TRBJ2-2; the D is unclear. This clonotype was sampled from a middle-aged woman in good health and CMV-seropositive. Here the CDR3 reads CASSLGHIGNTGELFF. For the CDR3, the DNA is TGTGCCAGCAGCTTAGGACATATCGGGAACACCGGGGAGCTGTTTTTT.